The rows below give T cell receptor beta chains drawn from one sample of a study of cytomegalovirus exposure and HLA in healthy donors. The data were produced by immunoSEQ multiplex PCR, yet TCRdb's version contains in-frame clones alone and is incomplete. The sample consists of about 160,000 clones, just under 85% of them appearing once. The specimen sequenced was PBMCs. All receptors derive from a young man in good health and CMV-seropositive. Each CDR3 is given without its conserved first and last residue. The order of the fields is CDR3 protein, J gene, D gene, clone size, V gene. D genes are given only for firm matches. A row's size may be missing; if present it is once, few, many or a size class.

ASSLQVSYEQY | TRBJ2-7 | - | few | TRBV28
ASSEVLGTGYGYT | TRBJ1-2 | - | - | TRBV6-1
ASSLGQAHSPLH | TRBJ1-6 | TRBD1 | - | TRBV7-2
ASSDRDNYGYT | TRBJ1-2 | - | few | TRBV10-1
ASSQVRFNSPLH | TRBJ1-6 | - | - | TRBV4-3
ASSPSGGTNYGYT | TRBJ1-2 | TRBD1 | - | TRBV18
ASSSTGTGKGNTIY | TRBJ1-3 | TRBD1 | - | TRBV6-6
ASSLTVSRTGELF | TRBJ2-2 | - | - | TRBV7-3
ASSEPQGIQETQY | TRBJ2-5 | - | - | TRBV2
ASSIWGGNTEAF | TRBJ1-1 | - | - | TRBV19
ASSVEGGGAWNEQF | TRBJ2-1 | TRBD2 | - | TRBV9
ASSTNRGGYT | TRBJ1-2 | - | few | TRBV7-2
SVESPSGGQTDTQY | TRBJ2-3 | TRBD2 | - | TRBV29-1
ASSLEGQSNQPQH | TRBJ1-5 | TRBD1 | - | TRBV5-1
ASSLVRGDYEQY | TRBJ2-7 | - | few | TRBV7-2
ASSSIGGSYEQY | TRBJ2-7 | - | - | TRBV27
ASSEYAGGNGYT | TRBJ1-2 | TRBD1 | few | TRBV6-1
ASSWDRAGYTGELF | TRBJ2-2 | TRBD2 | - | TRBV5-1
ATDQGAATDTQY | TRBJ2-3 | TRBD1 | - | TRBV10-3
ASSDGGSTEAF | TRBJ1-1 | - | - | TRBV25-1
ASSSRVYNEQF | TRBJ2-1 | - | - | TRBV11-2
ASSSGGAEQF | TRBJ2-1 | TRBD2 | - | TRBV5-6
ASSSTGEPRGYT | TRBJ1-2 | - | - | TRBV27